This T cell receptor (beta chain) was sequenced in a study of T cells in Graves' hyperthyroidism and ophthalmopathy. Study-level information: At the time of initial diagnosis and before any treatment, peripheral blood was collected.

Patients were aged 18 to 65, had disease duration under 2 months, and had newly diagnosed hyperthyroidism. Patients showing uncontrolled infection, other autoimmune disease, pregnancy or lactation were ineligible. TCR beta CDR3 region amplification was performed from RNA transcripts. The study used the HTBI primer set for a first-round RT-PCR of the TCR CDR3. TCRdb called the multiplex PCR reads again in MiXCR, with one record for every CDR3 protein. This table holds around 340,000 distinct CDR3 sequences, over 15% found once. Germline CDR1 is MDHEN and CDR2 is SYDVKM. Trimming at V came to 5 bases and at J to 4 bases, leaving 5 bases not matched to a gene. CDR3 size: 15 residues.

Specimen: blood. This chain uses TRBV28 with TRBJ2-6; 7 positions match TRBD2. The TCR was taken from a man aged 25 to 45 with Graves' hyperthyroidism. Here the CDR3 DNA reads TGTGCCAGCAGTCTGCGGGGGACCGGGGCCAACGTCCTGACTTTC. Translating it yields CASSLRGTGANVLTF.